This T cell receptor beta chain was identified during a study of blood T cell repertoires in COVID-19. The CDR3 sequence is 17 residues long. V gave up 0 bases and J gave up 1 base, with 17 bases separating them. Germline-derived CDR1 and CDR2 are GTSNPN and SVGIG (reference sequence). Repertoires were generated with immunoSEQ multiplex PCR, while TCRdb's copy carries only in-frame clones and drops some. The sample holds some 150,000 clones, about 87% seen once. The sequenced material came from peripheral blood. The receptor was isolated from a woman aged 45-59 years with active or convalescent COVID-19. J is TRBJ2-3 and V is TRBV30; perhaps TRBD1 as D (6 bases). This CDR3 is CAWSVLYRVGGTDTQYF. As DNA, the CDR3 is TGTGCCTGGAGTGTCCTCTACAGGGTGGGGGGCACAGATACGCAGTATTTT.